What follows is one TCR beta chain and its context. Researchers ran the PCR with 60 Vbeta and 13 Jbeta primers. Sequencing was performed with immunoSEQ multiplex PCR; in TCRdb, only in-frame clones are kept and a portion is missing. The top ten hold roughly 7.4% of the sample, which has some 250,000 clones, approximately 81% seen once. The sample belongs to a study of cytomegalovirus exposure and HLA in healthy donors. Study context: Tens of millions of unique TCRs, all from HLA-typed donors, were included in an early release of the data.

Germline V gene lookup returns CDR1 SGHAT and CDR2 FQNNGV. The V and J ends lost 2 bases and 6 bases respectively, with 16 bases between them. The CDR3 spans 16 residues. The chain couples TRBV11-2 to TRBJ2-2, with a possible D match to TRBD1 (5 bases). The sequence came from a woman aged 55-69 years in good health and CMV-seropositive. The specimen was PBMCs. CDR3: CASSLLPDPGSGELFF. In DNA, the CDR3 is TGTGCCAGCAGCTTACTACCGGACCCAGGGTCCGGGGAGCTGTTTTTT.